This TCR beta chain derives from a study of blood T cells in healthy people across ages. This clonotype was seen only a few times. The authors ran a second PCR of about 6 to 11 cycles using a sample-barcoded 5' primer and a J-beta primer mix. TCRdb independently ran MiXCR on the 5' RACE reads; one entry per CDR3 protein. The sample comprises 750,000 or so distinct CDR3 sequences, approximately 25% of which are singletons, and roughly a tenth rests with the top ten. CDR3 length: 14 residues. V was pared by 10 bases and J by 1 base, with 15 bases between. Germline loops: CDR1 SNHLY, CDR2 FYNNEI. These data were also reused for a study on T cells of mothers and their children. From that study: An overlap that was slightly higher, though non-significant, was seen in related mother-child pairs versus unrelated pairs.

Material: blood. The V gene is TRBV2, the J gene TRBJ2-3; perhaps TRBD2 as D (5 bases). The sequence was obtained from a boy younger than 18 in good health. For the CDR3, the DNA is TGTGCCACGAGCGGCGGGCAAGGCACAGATACGCAGTATTTT. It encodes CATSGGQGTDTQYF.